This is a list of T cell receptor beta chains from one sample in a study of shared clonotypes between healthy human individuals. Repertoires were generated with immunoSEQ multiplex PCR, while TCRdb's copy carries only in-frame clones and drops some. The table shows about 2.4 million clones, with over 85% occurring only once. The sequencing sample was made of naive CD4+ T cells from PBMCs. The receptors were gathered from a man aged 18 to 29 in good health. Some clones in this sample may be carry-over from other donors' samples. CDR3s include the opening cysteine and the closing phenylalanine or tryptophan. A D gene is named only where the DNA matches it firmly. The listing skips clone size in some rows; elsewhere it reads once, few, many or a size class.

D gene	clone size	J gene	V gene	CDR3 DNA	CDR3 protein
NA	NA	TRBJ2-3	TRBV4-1	TGCGCCAGCAGCCCGTATAGGACAGATACGCAGTATTTT	CASSPYRTDTQYF
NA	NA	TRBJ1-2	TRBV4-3	TGCGCCAGCAGCCAAGTTTCCGGGGGCTATGGCTACACCTTC	CASSQVSGGYGYTF
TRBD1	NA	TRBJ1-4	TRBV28	TGTGCCAGCAGTTTGACAGGGGTGGGTGAAAAACTGTTTTTT	CASSLTGVGEKLFF
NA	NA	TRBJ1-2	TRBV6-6	TGTGCCAGCAGTACCCCGGCGGGCAAAACTAACTATGGCTACACCTTC	CASSTPAGKTNYGYTF
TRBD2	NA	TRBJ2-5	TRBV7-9	TGTGCCAGCAGCTTAGGCGGGGGGATAGAGACCCAGTACTTC	CASSLGGGIETQYF
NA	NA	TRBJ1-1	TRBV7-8	TGTGCCAGCACATTAAGTGGGCCCAGCTACACTGAAGCTTTCTTT	CASTLSGPSYTEAFF
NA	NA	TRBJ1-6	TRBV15	TGTGCCACCAGCGGCCGTACCGGGGGGCTTAATTCACCCCTCCACTTT	CATSGRTGGLNSPLHF
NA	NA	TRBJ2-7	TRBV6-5	TGTGCCAGCAGTTACCGACCCACCTACGAGCAGTACTTC	CASSYRPTYEQYF
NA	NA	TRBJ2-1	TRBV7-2	TGTGCCAGCAGCTTGGACAGCGACAATGAGCAGTTCTTC	CASSLDSDNEQFF
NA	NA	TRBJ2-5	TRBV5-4	TGTGCCAGCATGCCGGCCGGCAGGGCCGGGGAGACCCAGTACTTC	CASMPAGRAGETQYF
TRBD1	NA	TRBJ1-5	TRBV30	TGTACACTCGGATATACCCTTTTTCCGGACAGGCGGATCTATAGCAATCAGCCCCAGCATTTT	CTLGYTLFPDRRIYSNQPQHF
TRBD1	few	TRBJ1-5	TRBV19	TGTGCCAGTAGCATAGGGACAGGGAGGACAGGTCAGCCCCAGCATTTT	CASSIGTGRTGQPQHF
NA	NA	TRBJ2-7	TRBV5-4	TGTGCCAGCAGCCCTGCTCTGATGTTCTACGAGCAGTACTTC	CASSPALMFYEQYF
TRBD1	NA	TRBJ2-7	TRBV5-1	TGCGCCAGCAGCGCGGGACAGGAGTTCGGCGAGCAGTACTTC	CASSAGQEFGEQYF
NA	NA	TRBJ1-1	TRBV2	TGTGCCAGCAGTGAGGGACTAAGAACTGAAGCTTTCTTT	CASSEGLRTEAFF
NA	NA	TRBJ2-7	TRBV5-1	TGCGCCAGCAGCTTGGAACTAGCAGGAGGGGGCCTCTACGAGCAGTACTTC	CASSLELAGGGLYEQYF
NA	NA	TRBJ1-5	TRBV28	TGTGCCAGCAGTTCGGACATGTCCGATCAGCCCCAGCATTTT	CASSSDMSDQPQHF
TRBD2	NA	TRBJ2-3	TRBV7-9	TGTGCCAGTAGGAGGACACTGGGGACTAGCGGGAAGGGCACAGATACGCAGTATTTT	CASRRTLGTSGKGTDTQYF
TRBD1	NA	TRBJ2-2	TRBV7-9	TGTGCCAGTAACAGGGGCTCGAACACCGGGGAGCTGTTTTTT	CASNRGSNTGELFF
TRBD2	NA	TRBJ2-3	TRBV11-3	TGTGCCAGCAGCTTAGGAGGGACTAGCGGAGGGGGAGCGAATACGCAGTATTTT	CASSLGGTSGGGANTQYF
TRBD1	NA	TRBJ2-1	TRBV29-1	TGCAGCGTTGCTTTTCCAGCCAGGGGGAATGAGCAGTTCTTC	CSVAFPARGNEQFF
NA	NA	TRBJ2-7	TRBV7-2	TGTGCCAGCAGCTTAGTTAGTTCCACCTACGAGCAGTACTTC	CASSLVSSTYEQYF
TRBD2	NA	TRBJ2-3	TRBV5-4	TGTGCCAGCAGCAGCGGGACTAGCCGAAGCACAGATACGCAGTATTTT	CASSSGTSRSTDTQYF
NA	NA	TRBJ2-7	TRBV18	TGTGCCAGCTCACTCGACAGTTTCCCCTACGAGCAGTACTTC	CASSLDSFPYEQYF
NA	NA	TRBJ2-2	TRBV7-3	TGTGCCAGCAGCTTGGGGTCCGGGGAGCTGTTTTTT	CASSLGSGELFF
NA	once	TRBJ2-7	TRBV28	TGTGCCAGCAGTTTATTCGGAACCTACGAGCAGTACTTC	CASSLFGTYEQYF
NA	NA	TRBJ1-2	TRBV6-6	TGTGCCAGCAGTTCGTATGGTAACTATGGCTACACCTTC	CASSSYGNYGYTF
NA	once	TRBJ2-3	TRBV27	TGTGCCAGCAGTTTCTATTCGGCTGGACGCACAGATACGCAGTATTTT	CASSFYSAGRTDTQYF
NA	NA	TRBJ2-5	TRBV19	TGTGCCAGTAGCACAGGGAGTTCGAGTATGACCCAAGAGACCCAGTACTTC	CASSTGSSSMTQETQYF
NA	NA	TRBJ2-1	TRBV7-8	TGTGCCAGCAGCTTAGCTGGTCGGTCCACAACCTACAATGAGCAGTTCTTC	CASSLAGRSTTYNEQFF
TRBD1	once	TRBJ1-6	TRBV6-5	TGTGCCAGCAGTGGGGACAGCTCCTATAATTCACCCCTCCACTTT	CASSGDSSYNSPLHF
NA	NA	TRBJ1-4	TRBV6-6	TGTGCCAGCAGTTACGGAGGAGGGTTCTATGAAAAACTGTTTTTT	CASSYGGGFYEKLFF
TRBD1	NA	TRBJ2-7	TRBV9	TGTGCCAGCAGCGTATATACGGGACAGGCCTACGAGCAGTACTTC	CASSVYTGQAYEQYF
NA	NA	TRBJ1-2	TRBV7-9	TGTGCCAGCAGCCGAGGGGACGGCAACTATGGCTACACCTTC	CASSRGDGNYGYTF
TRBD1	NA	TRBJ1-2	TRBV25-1	TGTGCCAGCAGTCCCGAAACAGGGGGCGGCTATGGCTACACCTTC	CASSPETGGGYGYTF
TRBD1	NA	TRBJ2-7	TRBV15	TGTGCCACCAGCAAGGGACAGGTCTACGAGCAGTACTTC	CATSKGQVYEQYF
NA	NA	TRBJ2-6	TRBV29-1	TGCAGCGTTGGAGGGGTCTCTGGGGCCAACGTCCTGACTTTC	CSVGGVSGANVLTF
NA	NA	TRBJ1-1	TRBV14	TGTGCCAGCAGCCAAGTTCGGTGGAACACTGAAGCTTTCTTT	CASSQVRWNTEAFF
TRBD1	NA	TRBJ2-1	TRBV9	TGTGCCAGCAGCGTAGAAATCAGGGGGCACAATGAGCAGTTCTTC	CASSVEIRGHNEQFF
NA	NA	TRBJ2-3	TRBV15	TGTGCCACCAGCAGAGATTCAGGAGGCACAGATACGCAGTATTTT	CATSRDSGGTDTQYF
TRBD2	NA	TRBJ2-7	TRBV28	TGTGCCAGCAGTTACAAAGAAGGCTCGGGACTAGCGGACAACGAGCAGTACTTC	CASSYKEGSGLADNEQYF